Listed here are 30 T cell receptor beta chains from one sample, sequenced in a study of blood T cells in healthy people across ages. Combining a sample-barcoded 5' primer with a J-beta primer mix, a second PCR ran for roughly 6 to 12 cycles. From the 5' RACE reads, TCRdb called clonotypes with MiXCR, one entry per CDR3 protein. The sample lists about 1.1 million distinct CDR3 sequences; approximately 38% were seen once. The sequencing sample was made of blood. These receptors were taken from a man younger than 30 in good health.

On this clonotype itself: No conserved phenylalanine or tryptophan ends this CDR3, so it is likely a read error. The V call is TRBV4-3, the J call TRBJ2-1, with 7 bases that match TRBD1. The CDR3 runs 15 residues. Unmatched junction bases numbered 7, after V lost 0 bases and J lost 8 bases. Germline V gene lookup returns CDR1 LGHNA and CDR2 YSLEER. The CDR3 region is CASSQDRGSRDEQFL. The CDR3 DNA reads TGCGCCAGCAGCCAAGACAGGGGGAGCCGGGATGAGCAGTTCTTA.

This clonotype occurred a few times. Here the CDR3 reads CSASRPADTQYF. CDR3 bases: TGCAGTGCTAGTAGACCGGCGGATACGCAGTATTTT. The rearrangement links TRBV20-1 to TRBJ2-3; D is ambiguous. The germline V gene encodes CDR1 DFQATT and CDR2 SNEGSKA (reference sequence). Trimming removed 3 bases at V and 6 bases at J, with 10 bases between. This CDR3 contains 12 residues.

V and J are TRBV20-1 and TRBJ2-2, with 7 bases lining up with TRBD2. The CDR3 contains 13 residues. CDR1 DFQATT and CDR2 SNEGSKA come from the germline V gene (reference sequence). The junction had 8 bases not matched to a gene; V was cut back by 7 bases and J by 6 bases. The CDR3 coding sequence is TGCAGTGTTGGGGGGGTCGACGCCGGGGAGCTGTTTTTT. Protein sequence: CSVGGVDAGELFF.

The chain couples TRBV4-3 to TRBJ2-7; D remains unclear. V lost 4 bases and J 3 bases, leaving 16 bases between the germline ends. CDR1 and CDR2 from the germline V gene are LGHNA and YSLEER. The CDR3 consists of 15 residues. CDR3 nucleotide sequence: TGCGCCAGCAGCCGAGGCGTGGAAGATAGCTACGAGCAGTACTTC. Translated: CASSRGVEDSYEQYF.

The J gene is TRBJ2-5, the V gene TRBV20-1; D is perhaps TRBD1 or TRBD2 (5 bases each). With 6 bases removed from V and 11 bases from J, the gap between germline ends came to 28 bases. This CDR3 is 15 amino acids long. Germline CDR1 DFQATT, CDR2 SNEGSKA (reference sequence). DNA for the CDR3: TGCAGTGCCACCCAGACCCGGGACCTACACAATGAGCAGTACTTC. It yields the protein CSATQTRDLHNEQYF.

This clonotype was seen more than once but under ten times. The rearrangement uses TRBV5-1 and TRBJ1-6; D unresolved. Trimming removed 4 bases from V and 4 bases from J, with 6 bases in between. There are 13 residues in the CDR3. CDR1 and CDR2 (germline): SGHRS, YFSETQ. The CDR3 spells CASSKTYNSPLHF. As DNA, the CDR3 is TGCGCCAGCAGCAAGACGTATAATTCACCCCTCCACTTT. The entire variable domain, with the rest obtained from reference TRBV5-1 and TRBJ1-6, is as follows: KAGVTQTPRYLIKTRGQQVTLSCSPISGHRSVSWYQQTPGQGLQFLFEYFSETQRNKGNFPGRFSGRQFSNSRSEMNVSTLELGDSALYLCASSKTYNSPLHFGNGTRLTVT.

The rearrangement joins TRBV7-2 to TRBJ1-6, with a weak D call TRBD1 (6 bases). CDR3 length: 12 amino acids. The germline gives CDR1 SGHTA, CDR2 FQGNSA. Trimming cost V 5 bases and J 7 bases, with 6 bases left between them. CDR3 in DNA: TGTGCCAGCAGCGGACAGAATTCACCCCTCCACTTT. Translated: CASSGQNSPLHF.

This clonotype has a handful of counts. The rearrangement joins TRBV29-1 to TRBJ2-5; 9 positions match TRBD1. CDR1 and CDR2 from the germline V gene are SQVTM and ANQGSEA. The junction had 5 bases not matched to a gene; V was cut back by 4 bases and J by 5 bases. The CDR3 loop spans 13 amino acids. As DNA, the CDR3 is TGCAGCGTTGGACAGGGGGTACGGGAGACCCAGTACTTC. As protein: CSVGQGVRETQYF.

The chain carries TRBV21-1 and TRBJ2-3; the table names TRBD2, a call not compared with the DNA. TRBV21-1 is an annotated pseudogene. The CDR3 loop spans 16 amino acids. CDR3 bases: TGTGCCAGCAGCAAAGCGACTAGGGAGAGCACAGATACGCGGTATTTT. Translated: CASSKATRESTDTRYF.

The V and J genes are TRBV20-1 and TRBJ2-1; TRBD2 matches at 10 bases. The J call may be wrong; the DNA end is better matched by TRBJ2-7. CDR1 is DFQATT and CDR2 is SNEGSKA in the germline V gene (reference sequence). The CDR3 extends over 14 amino acids. The CDR3 region is CSASPSGGYNEQYF. The CDR3 coding sequence is TGCAGTGCTTCCCCTAGCGGGGGATACAATGAGCAGTACTTC.

The rearrangement uses TRBV6-1 and TRBJ1-1, with D maybe TRBD1 (5 bases). Germline assignment: CDR1 MNHNS and CDR2 SASEGT. Trimming pared 4 bases from V and 1 base from J, leaving 16 bases between. The CDR3 contains 16 residues. CDR3: CASSARRGGTNTEAFF. The CDR3, as DNA: TGTGCCAGCAGTGCGAGGAGGGGCGGGACGAACACTGAAGCTTTCTTT.

This sequence joins TRBV9 and TRBJ2-1; 9 nucleotides align to TRBD1. CDR1 is SGDLS, CDR2 YYNGEE, per germline. The ends lost 3 bases at V and 1 base at J; junction bases unmatched: 8. The CDR3 has 17 residues. The CDR3 protein is CASSADRGLLSYNEQFF. Here the CDR3 DNA reads TGTGCCAGCAGCGCGGACAGGGGCCTCCTATCCTACAATGAGCAGTTCTTC. Based on the CDR3 plus reference TRBV9 and TRBJ2-1, the full variable domain is DSGVTQTPKHLITATGQRVTLRCSPRSGDLSVYWYQQSLDQGLQFLIQYYNGEERAKGNILERFSAQQFPDLHSELNLSSLELGDSALYFCASSADRGLLSYNEQFFGPGTRLTVL.

This sequence joins TRBV20-1 and TRBJ1-2, with D perhaps matching TRBD1 (5 bases). Germline V gene data show CDR1 as DFQATT and CDR2 as SNEGSKA (reference sequence). The CDR3 has 13 amino acids. V was cut by 0 bases and J by 8 bases, with 13 bases left in between. The CDR3 sequence: CSARDKPGCGYTF. In DNA, the CDR3 is TGCAGTGCTAGAGATAAGCCAGGGTGCGGCTACACCTTC.

V and J are TRBV29-1 and TRBJ2-1, with 7 bases lining up with TRBD2. The CDR3 has 14 amino acids. Germline V gene data show CDR1 as SQVTM and CDR2 as ANQGSEA. The ends lost 8 bases at V and 5 bases at J; junction bases unmatched: 12. In DNA form, the CDR3 reads TGCAGCATTGGCGGGAGAGGTTTAGACAATGAGCAGTTCTTC. Translation gives CSIGGRGLDNEQFF.

This clonotype has more than one count but fewer than ten. The chain employs TRBV5-1 and TRBJ2-1; 8 bases map to TRBD1. There are 15 residues in the CDR3. CDR1 is SGHRS, CDR2 YFSETQ, per germline. V lost 3 bases to trimming and J lost 9 bases; unmatched junction nucleotides: 11. CDR3 residues: CASSSTGQGLGEQFF. In nucleotides, the CDR3 is TGCGCCAGCAGCTCAACAGGACAGGGTCTGGGTGAGCAGTTCTTC.

Only a few counts were recorded for this clonotype. The chain recombines TRBV6-1 with TRBJ1-1; no clear D. Germline V gene sequence: CDR1 MNHNS, CDR2 SASEGT. V shed 3 bases and J shed 1 base, with 12 bases lying between them. The CDR3 is made up of 15 amino acids. The CDR3 spells CASSDSGWRNTEAFF. CDR3 nucleotides: TGTGCCAGCAGTGATTCGGGATGGCGGAACACTGAAGCTTTCTTT.

As concerns this clonotype: At one end the junction does not follow the germline gene, possibly because of a read error. This chain connects TRBV20-1 to TRBJ1-6; 7 nucleotides line up with TRBD1. The CDR3 extends over 16 amino acids. The V gene's germline CDR1 is DFQATT and CDR2 SNEGSKA (reference sequence). The CDR3: CRARSGTAGYNSPLHF. The CDR3 DNA reads as TGCAGAGCTAGATCGGGGACAGCCGGCTATAATTCACCCCTCCACTTT.

This clonotype has more than one count but fewer than ten. The chain recombines TRBV20-1 with TRBJ1-2; TRBD1 matches 8 bases. CDR3 length: 15 amino acids. From germline, CDR1 is DFQATT and CDR2 SNEGSKA (reference sequence). Trimming at V came to 6 bases and at J to 8 bases, leaving 17 bases not matched to a gene. The CDR3 sequence is CSARNREQGEQGYTF. The CDR3 bases are TGCAGTGCCCGAAACCGGGAACAGGGGGAGCAGGGCTACACCTTC.

The chain has TRBV18 and TRBJ1-2; D gene ambiguous. This CDR3 region has 17 residues. The germline CDR1 and CDR2 sequences are KGHSH and LQKENI. V lost 5 bases and J 4 bases, leaving 23 bases between the germline ends. The CDR3 is CASSILDAQRLIYGYTF. CDR3 nucleotide sequence: TGTGCCAGCTCAATATTAGATGCACAGCGACTCATCTATGGCTACACCTTC. Supplemented by reference TRBV18 and TRBJ1-2, the full variable domain reads NAGVMQNPRHLVRRRGQEARLRCSPMKGHSHVYWYRQLPEEGLKFMVYLQKENIIDESGMPKERFSAEFPKEGPSILRIQQVVRGDSAAYFCASSILDAQRLIYGYTFGSGTRLTVV.

V gene TRBV29-1 combines with J gene TRBJ1-2, with D possibly TRBD1 on 5 matching bases. This CDR3 is built from 12 residues. V shed 3 bases and J shed 2 bases, with 7 bases lying between them. Looked up from germline, CDR1 is SQVTM and CDR2 is ANQGSEA. The CDR3 protein is CSVDQGNYGYTF. CDR3 sequence (DNA): TGCAGCGTTGATCAGGGAAACTATGGCTACACCTTC. Together with reference TRBV29-1 and TRBJ1-2, the CDR3 gives the full variable domain: SAVISQKPSRDICQRGTSLTIQCQVDSQVTMMFWYRQQPGQSLTLIATANQGSEATYESGFVIDKFPISRPNLTFSTLTVSNMSPEDSSIYLCSVDQGNYGYTFGSGTRLTVV.

Regarding this clonotype: With a much larger clone just one base away, this may be a read error. This chain connects TRBV5-1 to TRBJ2-2; a weak D match, TRBD2 (5 bases). Looked up from germline, CDR1 is SGHRS and CDR2 is YFSETQ. This CDR3 comprises 13 residues. The CDR3 loop is CASSKDGPGEPFF. CDR3 DNA sequence: TGCGCCAGCAGCAAGGACGGCCCCGGGGAGCCGTTTTTT.

The J gene is TRBJ2-7, the V gene TRBV13, with D uncertain. Germline lookup yields CDR1 PRHDT and CDR2 FYEKMQ (reference sequence). This CDR3 contains 14 residues. V lost 0 bases, J lost 1 base, and 7 bases lay in between. The chain's CDR3 is CASSLGMESYEQYF. CDR3 sequence (DNA): TGTGCCAGCAGCTTAGGTATGGAGTCCTACGAGCAGTACTTC.

V gene TRBV9 combines with J gene TRBJ2-3; the D gene is possibly TRBD2 (6 bases). V lost 10 bases to trimming and J lost 4 bases, with 25 bases between them. CDR3 size: 16 residues. Germline CDR1 is SGDLS and CDR2 is YYNGEE. The CDR3 nucleotides are TGTGCCGGTAGCGTAGCTTCTAGGACTATGGCAGATACGCAGTATTTT. Amino acids: CAGSVASRTMADTQYF.

This chain connects TRBV7-9 to TRBJ1-2; TRBD1 might be the D (6 bases). This CDR3 comprises 12 residues. V gave up 1 base and J gave up 12 bases, with 12 bases separating them. CDR1 is SEHNR, CDR2 FQNEAQ, per germline (reference sequence). This chain's CDR3 is CASSLEGGGDTF. In DNA form, the CDR3 reads TGTGCCAGCAGCTTAGAAGGGGGAGGGGACACCTTC.

The CDR3 loop is CASSYSGQGAGGGNSPLHF. In nucleotides, the CDR3 is TGTGCCAGCAGTTATTCGGGACAGGGGGCTGGTGGTGGTAATTCACCCCTCCACTTT. The V call is TRBV6-5, the J call TRBJ1-6, with 12 bases that match TRBD1. The CDR3 consists of 19 residues. V shed 3 bases, J shed 6 bases, and the junction held 12 bases outside the gene matches. The germline gives CDR1 MNHEY, CDR2 SVGAGI.

The chain employs TRBV5-4 and TRBJ2-7, with D unclear. Germline CDR1 is SGHNT and CDR2 is YYREEE (reference sequence). The CDR3 is made up of 16 amino acids. V shed 4 bases and J shed 7 bases, with 24 bases lying between them. CDR3 nucleotides: TGTGCCAGCAGCGAGGAGAGGTTTTCTTCCTACAATGAGCAGTACTTC. It translates to CASSEERFSSYNEQYF.

The chain has TRBV7-9 and TRBJ2-1; D is unresolved. The CDR3 sequence is 15 residues long. The V end was cut by 1 base, the J end by 0 bases, with 7 bases between. Germline-derived CDR1 and CDR2 are SEHNR and FQNEAQ (reference sequence). The CDR3 loop reads CASSLDESSYNEQFF. Written as DNA, the CDR3 is TGTGCCAGCAGCTTAGACGAAAGCTCCTACAATGAGCAGTTCTTC.

This clonotype has more than one count but fewer than ten. This sequence joins TRBV9 and TRBJ2-1, with 7 bases that match TRBD2. Germline V lookup: CDR1 SGDLS, CDR2 YYNGEE. The length of the CDR3 is 16 residues. V lost 4 bases to trimming and J lost 5 bases; unmatched junction nucleotides: 12. This CDR3 reads CASSPRLASPNNEQFF. CDR3 bases: TGTGCCAGCAGCCCGAGACTAGCTTCTCCCAACAATGAGCAGTTCTTC.

The gene calls are TRBV20-1 and TRBJ1-2; no clear D gene. There are 12 residues in the CDR3. V shed 0 bases and J shed 6 bases, with 8 bases lying between them. CDR1 is DFQATT and CDR2 is SNEGSKA in the germline V gene (reference sequence). The CDR3 here is CSARDPGDGYTF. The CDR3 DNA reads TGCAGTGCTAGAGATCCAGGAGATGGCTACACCTTC.

This chain connects TRBV7-2 to TRBJ1-4; D gene uncertain. The V and J ends lost 10 bases and 5 bases respectively, with 17 bases between them. CDR3 length: 14 amino acids. The germline gives CDR1 SGHTA, CDR2 FQGNSA. CDR3 sequence reads: CATGVDKGNEKLFF. Here the CDR3 DNA reads TGTGCCACCGGGGTCGACAAGGGCAATGAAAAACTGTTTTTT.